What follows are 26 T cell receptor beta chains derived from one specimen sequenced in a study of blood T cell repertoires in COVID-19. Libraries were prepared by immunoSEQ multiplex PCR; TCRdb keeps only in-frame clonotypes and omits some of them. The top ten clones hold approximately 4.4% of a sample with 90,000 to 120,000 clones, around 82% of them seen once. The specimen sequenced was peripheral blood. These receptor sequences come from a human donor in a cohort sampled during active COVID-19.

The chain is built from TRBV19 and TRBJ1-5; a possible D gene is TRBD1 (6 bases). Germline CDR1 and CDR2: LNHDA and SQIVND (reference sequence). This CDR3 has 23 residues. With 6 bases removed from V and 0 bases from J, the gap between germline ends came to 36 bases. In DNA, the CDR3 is TGTGCCAGTAGCCACGCAAAGGGGGGGTTGGCCATGTGGGGAGGTGGTAGCAATCAGCCCCAGCATTTT. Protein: CASSHAKGGLAMWGGGSNQPQHF. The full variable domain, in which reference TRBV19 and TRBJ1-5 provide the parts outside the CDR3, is DGGITQSPKYLFRKEGQNVTLSCEQNLNHDAMYWYRQDPGQGLRLIYYSQIVNDFQKGDIAEGYSVSREKKESFPLTVTSAQKNPTAFYLCASSHAKGGLAMWGGGSNQPQHFGDGTRLSIL.

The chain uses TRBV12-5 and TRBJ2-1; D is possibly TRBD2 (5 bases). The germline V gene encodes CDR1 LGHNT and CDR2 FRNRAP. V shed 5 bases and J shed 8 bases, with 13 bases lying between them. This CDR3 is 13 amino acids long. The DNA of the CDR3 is TGTGCTAGTGGTCTCTCCCGGAGGTATGAGCAGTTCTTC. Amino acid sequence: CASGLSRRYEQFF.

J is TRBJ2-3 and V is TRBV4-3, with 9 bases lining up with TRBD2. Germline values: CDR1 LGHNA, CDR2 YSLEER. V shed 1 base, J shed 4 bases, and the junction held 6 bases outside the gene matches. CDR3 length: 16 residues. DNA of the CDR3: TGCGCCAGCAGCCAAGGGGTAGCGGGAGCGCCAGATACGCAGTATTTT. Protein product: CASSQGVAGAPDTQYF.

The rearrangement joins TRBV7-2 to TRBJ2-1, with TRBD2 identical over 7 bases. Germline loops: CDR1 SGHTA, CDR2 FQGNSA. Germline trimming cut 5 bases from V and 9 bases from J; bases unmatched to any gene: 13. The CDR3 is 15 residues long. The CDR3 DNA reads TGTGCCAGCAGCCCCATAAGCGGGACTTCGGGTGAGCAGTTCTTC. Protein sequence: CASSPISGTSGEQFF.

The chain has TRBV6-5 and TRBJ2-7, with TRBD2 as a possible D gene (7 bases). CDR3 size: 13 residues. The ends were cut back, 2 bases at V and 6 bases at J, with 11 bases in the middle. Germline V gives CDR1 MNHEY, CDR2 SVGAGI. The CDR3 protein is CASSYGAGAEQYV. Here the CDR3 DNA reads TGTGCCAGCAGTTACGGGGCGGGGGCCGAGCAGTACGTC.

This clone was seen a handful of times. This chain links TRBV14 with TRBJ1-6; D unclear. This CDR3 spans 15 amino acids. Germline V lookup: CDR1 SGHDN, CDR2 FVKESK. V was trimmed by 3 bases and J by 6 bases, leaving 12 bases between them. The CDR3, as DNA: TGTGCCAGCAGCCAGGGCGGGATACTTAATTCACCCCTCCACTTT. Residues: CASSQGGILNSPLHF.

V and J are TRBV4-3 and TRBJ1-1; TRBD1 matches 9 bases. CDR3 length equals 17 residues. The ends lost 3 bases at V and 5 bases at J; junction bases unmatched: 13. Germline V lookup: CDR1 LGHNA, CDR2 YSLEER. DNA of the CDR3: TGCGCCAGCAGCCAGCAGCTATGGACAGGGGTTGGAACTGAAGCTTTCTTT. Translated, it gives CASSQQLWTGVGTEAFF.

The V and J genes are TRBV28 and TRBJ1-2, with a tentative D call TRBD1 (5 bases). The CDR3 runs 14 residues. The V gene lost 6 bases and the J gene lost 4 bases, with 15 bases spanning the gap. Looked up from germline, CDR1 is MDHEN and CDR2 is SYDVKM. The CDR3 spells CASRLSGSSYGYTF. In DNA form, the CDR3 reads TGTGCCAGCAGACTCTCAGGGTCCAGCTATGGCTACACCTTC.

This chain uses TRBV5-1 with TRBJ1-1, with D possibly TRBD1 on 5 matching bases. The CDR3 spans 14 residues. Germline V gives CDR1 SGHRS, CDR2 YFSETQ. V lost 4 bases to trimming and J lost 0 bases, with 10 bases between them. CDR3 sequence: CASSAGGLNTEAFF. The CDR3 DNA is TGCGCCAGCAGCGCTGGGGGGTTGAACACTGAAGCTTTCTTT.

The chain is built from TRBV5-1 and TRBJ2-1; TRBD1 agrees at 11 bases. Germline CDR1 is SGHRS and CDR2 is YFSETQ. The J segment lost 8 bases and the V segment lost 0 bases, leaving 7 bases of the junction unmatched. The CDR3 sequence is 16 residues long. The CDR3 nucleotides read TGCGCCAGCAGCTTGGCTGTGGGACAGGGGGTTGATGAGCAGTTCTTC. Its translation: CASSLAVGQGVDEQFF.

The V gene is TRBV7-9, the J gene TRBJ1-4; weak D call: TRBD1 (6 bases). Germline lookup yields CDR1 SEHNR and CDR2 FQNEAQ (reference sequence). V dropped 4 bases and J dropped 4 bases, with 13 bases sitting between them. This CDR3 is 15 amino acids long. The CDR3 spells CASSSEGGVNEKLFF. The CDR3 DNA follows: TGTGCCAGCAGCTCGGAAGGGGGGGTTAATGAAAAACTGTTTTTT.

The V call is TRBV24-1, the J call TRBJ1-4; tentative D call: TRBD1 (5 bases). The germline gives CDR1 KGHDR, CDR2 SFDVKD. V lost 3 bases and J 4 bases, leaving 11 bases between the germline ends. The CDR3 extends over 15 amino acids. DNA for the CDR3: TGTGCCACCAGTGATCGGTCGGGGGGTAATGAAAAACTGTTTTTT. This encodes CATSDRSGGNEKLFF.

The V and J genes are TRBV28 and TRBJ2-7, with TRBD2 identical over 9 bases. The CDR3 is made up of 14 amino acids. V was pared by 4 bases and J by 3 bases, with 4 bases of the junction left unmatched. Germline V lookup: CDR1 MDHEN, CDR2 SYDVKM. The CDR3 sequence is CASSSDSGSYEQYF. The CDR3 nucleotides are TGTGCCAGCAGTTCCGATAGCGGGAGCTACGAGCAGTACTTC.

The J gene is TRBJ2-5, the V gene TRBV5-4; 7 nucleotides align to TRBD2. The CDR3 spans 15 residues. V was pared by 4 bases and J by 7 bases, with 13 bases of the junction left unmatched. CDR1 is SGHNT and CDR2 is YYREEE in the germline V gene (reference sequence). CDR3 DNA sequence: TGTGCCAGCAGCAAACCCATCGGGGGGTACGGGACCCAGTACTTC. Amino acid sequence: CASSKPIGGYGTQYF.

Here the CDR3 DNA reads TGTGCCAGCAGTTGGTTCGCGGCCTACGAGCAGTACTTC. It codes for CASSWFAAYEQYF. This sequence joins TRBV6-2 or TRBV6-3 and TRBJ2-7; no definite D call. V dropped 4 bases and J dropped 2 bases, with 9 bases sitting between them. The CDR3 spans 13 residues. Germline CDR1 MNHEY, CDR2 SVGEGT.

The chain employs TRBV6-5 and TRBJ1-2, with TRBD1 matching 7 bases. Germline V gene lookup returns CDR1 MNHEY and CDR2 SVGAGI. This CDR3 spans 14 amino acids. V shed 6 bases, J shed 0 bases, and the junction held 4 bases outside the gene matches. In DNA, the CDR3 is TGTGCCAGCAGCGACAGGGTAGCTAACTATGGCTACACCTTC. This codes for CASSDRVANYGYTF.

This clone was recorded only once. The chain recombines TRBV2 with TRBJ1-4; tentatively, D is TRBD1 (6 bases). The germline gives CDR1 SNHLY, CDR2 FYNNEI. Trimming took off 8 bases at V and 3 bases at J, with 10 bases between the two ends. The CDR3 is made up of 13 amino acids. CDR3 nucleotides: TGTGCCAGCCACAGGGATCCTAATGAAAAACTGTTTTTT. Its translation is CASHRDPNEKLFF.

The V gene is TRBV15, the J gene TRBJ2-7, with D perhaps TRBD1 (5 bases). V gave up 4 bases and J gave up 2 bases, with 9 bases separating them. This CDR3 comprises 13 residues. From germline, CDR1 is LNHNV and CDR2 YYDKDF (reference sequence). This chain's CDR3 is CATSTRTTYEQYV. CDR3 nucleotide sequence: TGTGCCACCAGCACCCGGACAACCTACGAGCAGTACGTC.

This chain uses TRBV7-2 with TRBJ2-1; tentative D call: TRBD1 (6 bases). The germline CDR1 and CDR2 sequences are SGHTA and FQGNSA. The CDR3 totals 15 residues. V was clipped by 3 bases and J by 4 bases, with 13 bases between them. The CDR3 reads CASSFSGTLYNEQFF. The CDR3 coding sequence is TGTGCCAGCAGCTTTTCCGGGACACTTTACAATGAGCAGTTCTTC. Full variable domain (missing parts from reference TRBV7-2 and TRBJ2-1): GAGVSQSPSNKVTEKGKDVELRCDPISGHTALYWYRQSLGQGLEFLIYFQGNSAPDKSGLPSDRFSAERTGGSVSTLTIQRTQQEDSAVYLCASSFSGTLYNEQFFGPGTRLTVL.

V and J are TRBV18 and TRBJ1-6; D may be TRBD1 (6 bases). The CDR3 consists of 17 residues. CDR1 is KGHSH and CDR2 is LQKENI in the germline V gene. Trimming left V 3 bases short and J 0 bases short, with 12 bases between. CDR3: CASSPVQGSSYNSPLHF. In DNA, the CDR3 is TGTGCCAGCTCACCCGTACAGGGCAGCTCCTATAATTCACCCCTCCACTTT.

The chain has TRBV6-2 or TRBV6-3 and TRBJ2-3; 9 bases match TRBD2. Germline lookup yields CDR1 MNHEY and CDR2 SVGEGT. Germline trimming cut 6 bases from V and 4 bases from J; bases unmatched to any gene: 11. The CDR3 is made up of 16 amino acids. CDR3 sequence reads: CASSPLGAGGADTQYF. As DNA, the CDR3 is TGTGCCAGCAGCCCTTTGGGAGCGGGGGGCGCAGATACGCAGTATTTT.

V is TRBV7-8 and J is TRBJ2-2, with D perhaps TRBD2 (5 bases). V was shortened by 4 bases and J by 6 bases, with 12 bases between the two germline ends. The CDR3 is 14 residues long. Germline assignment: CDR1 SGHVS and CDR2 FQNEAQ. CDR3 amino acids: CASSSGIISGELFF. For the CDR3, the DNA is TGTGCCAGCAGCTCCGGGATTATCTCCGGGGAGCTGTTTTTT.

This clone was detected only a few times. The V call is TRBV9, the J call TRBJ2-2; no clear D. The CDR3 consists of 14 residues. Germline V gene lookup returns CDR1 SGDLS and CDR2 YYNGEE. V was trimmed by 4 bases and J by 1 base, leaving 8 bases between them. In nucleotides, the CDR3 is TGTGCCAGCAGCCCCCGACTGAACACCGGGGAGCTGTTTTTT. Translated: CASSPRLNTGELFF.

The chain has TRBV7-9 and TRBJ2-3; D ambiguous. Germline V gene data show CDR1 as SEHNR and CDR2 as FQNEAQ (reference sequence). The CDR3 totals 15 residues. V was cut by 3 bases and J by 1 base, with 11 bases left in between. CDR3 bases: TGTGCCAGCAGCTTGAGAGGAGTCCGCACAGATACGCAGTATTTT. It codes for CASSLRGVRTDTQYF.

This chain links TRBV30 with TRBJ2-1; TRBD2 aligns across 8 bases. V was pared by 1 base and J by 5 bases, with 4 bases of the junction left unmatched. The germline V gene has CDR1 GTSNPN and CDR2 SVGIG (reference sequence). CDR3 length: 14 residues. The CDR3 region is CAWSGTSIDNEQFF. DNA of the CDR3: TGTGCCTGGAGTGGGACTAGCATAGACAATGAGCAGTTCTTC.

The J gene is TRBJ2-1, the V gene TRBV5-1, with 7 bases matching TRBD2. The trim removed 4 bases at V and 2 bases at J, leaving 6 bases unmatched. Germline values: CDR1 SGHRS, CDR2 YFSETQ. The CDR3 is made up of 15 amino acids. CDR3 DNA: TGCGCCAGCAGCGGGAGCGGGACTACCTACAATGAGCAGTTCTTC. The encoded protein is CASSGSGTTYNEQFF.